This T cell receptor (beta chain) derives from a study of vaccination and CD4 T cells after COVID-19. Time point denoted: late sampling 161 to 241 days after vaccination in three convalescent patients. Treatment noted: approximately nine-day PBMC culture with coronavirus spike peptide pools or control peptides (ViraFEST assay). This clonotype was detected only a few times. The antigen is not known. Sequenced with the Oncomine TCR Beta short-read assay was DNA taken from cultured CD4+ T cells. MiXCR was run by TCRdb on the PCR reads, yielding one entry per CDR3 protein. The sample has around 20,000 distinct CDR3 sequences; roughly two fifths are singletons. The sequenced sample was CD4+ T cells from blood, cultured in vitro, obtained about 7 months after SARS-CoV-2 vaccination. The receptor comes from a human donor who had recovered from COVID-19.

Written as DNA, the CDR3 is TGCAGTGCTAGAGAGGGGAGAGATAACGAGCAGTACTTC. It translates to CSAREGRDNEQYF. The chain uses TRBV20-1 and TRBJ2-7; D perhaps matches TRBD2 (5 bases). The ends were cut back, 0 bases at V and 5 bases at J, with 11 bases in the middle. This CDR3 is 13 amino acids long. Germline V CDR1 and CDR2: DFQATT, SNEGSKA (reference sequence).